The 19 T cell receptor beta chains reported below all come from one sample, sequenced in a study of cytotoxic CD8 clonotypes in ibrutinib-treated CLL. The table came from immunoSEQ multiplex PCR; TCRdb's copy has only in-frame clones and leaves some out. The sample contains approximately 45,000 clones, less than 70% of which appear only once. Material: PBMCs, obtained after 12 months of ibrutinib treatment. Receptors were obtained from a human donor with chronic lymphocytic leukemia.

This chain connects TRBV7-6 to TRBJ1-1, with D possibly being TRBD1 (5 bases). Germline V gene data show CDR1 as SGHVS and CDR2 as FNYEAQ. This CDR3 has 15 amino acids. V was pared by 3 bases and J by 1 base, with 12 bases between. The CDR3 sequence: CASSLLGGRNTEAFF. CDR3 bases: TGTGCCAGCAGCTTGCTCGGGGGAAGGAACACTGAAGCTTTCTTT.

The chain links TRBV11-1 to TRBJ2-7; D is possibly TRBD1 or TRBD2 (5 bases each). The germline V gene has CDR1 SGHAT and CDR2 FQDESV (reference sequence). The V end was cut by 4 bases, the J end by 8 bases, with 21 bases between. This CDR3 contains 15 residues. The CDR3: CASSYPGEQGDKQYF. The CDR3 DNA sequence: TGTGCCAGCAGCTACCCCGGGGAGCAGGGAGATAAGCAGTACTTC.

This chain joins TRBV7-3 and TRBJ1-1, with no clear D. The length of the CDR3 is 14 residues. CDR1 is SGHTA, CDR2 FQGTGA, per germline. V lost 1 base, J lost 1 base, and 7 bases lay in between. The CDR3 spells CASSLRVENTEAFF. CDR3 DNA sequence: TGTGCCAGCAGCTTAAGGGTCGAGAACACTGAAGCTTTCTTT. Supplemented by reference TRBV7-3 and TRBJ1-1, the full variable domain reads GAGVSQTPSNKVTEKGKYVELRCDPISGHTALYWYRQSLGQGPEFLIYFQGTGAADDSGLPNDRFFAVRPEGSVSTLKIQRTERGDSAVYLCASSLRVENTEAFFGQGTRLTVV.

The rearrangement links TRBV28 to TRBJ2-5, with 7 bases that match TRBD1. Unmatched junction bases numbered 6, after V lost 3 bases and J lost 2 bases. Germline-derived CDR1 and CDR2 are MDHEN and SYDVKM. This CDR3 has 15 residues. CDR3 sequence (DNA): TGTGCCAGCAGTTTGGACAGGTCAAGGCAAGAGACCCAGTACTTC. It codes for CASSLDRSRQETQYF.

The genes are TRBV15 and TRBJ2-4, with D perhaps assigned TRBD1 or TRBD2 (6 bases each). V lost 3 bases to trimming and J lost 8 bases, with 17 bases between them. Germline V gene sequence: CDR1 LNHNV, CDR2 YYDKDF (reference sequence). This CDR3 has 15 amino acids. DNA of the CDR3: TGTGCCACCAGCAGCCAAATAGGGGGGTCGGACATTCAGTACTTC. Encoded protein: CATSSQIGGSDIQYF.

V is TRBV7-8 and J is TRBJ2-1; 10 bases align to TRBD2. In germline, CDR1 is SGHVS, CDR2 FQNEAQ. This CDR3 has 15 residues. Trimming removed 5 bases from V and 10 bases from J; junction bases left unmatched: 11. CDR3 protein: CASSRIAGGYLEQFF. In nucleotides, the CDR3 is TGTGCCAGCAGCCGTATAGCGGGGGGCTATCTGGAGCAGTTCTTC.

This chain links TRBV9 with TRBJ2-5; 7 bases map to TRBD2. The CDR3 covers 14 residues. Trimming took 0 bases from V and 2 from J; bases not matched to a gene: 1. CDR1 SGDLS and CDR2 YYNGEE come from the germline V gene. CDR3 sequence (DNA): TGTGCCAGCAGCGTAGGGGGACTACAAGAGACCCAGTACTTC. Translated: CASSVGGLQETQYF.

This rearrangement joins TRBV11-3 to TRBJ2-1; D may match TRBD1 or TRBD2 (5 bases each). Between the trimmed V and J ends, which lost 0 bases and 4 bases, there was a span of 10 bases. The CDR3 is 15 amino acids. The V gene's germline CDR1 is SGHNT and CDR2 YENEEA. The CDR3 region is CASSLEGPSYNEQFF. CDR3 DNA: TGTGCCAGCAGCTTAGAGGGACCGAGTTACAATGAGCAGTTCTTC.

This chain connects TRBV6-6 to TRBJ2-2; no definite D call. The germline CDR1 and CDR2 sequences are MNHNY and SVGAGI (reference sequence). Trimming removed 2 bases from V and 0 bases from J, with 4 bases in between. This CDR3 comprises 14 residues. The CDR3 loop reads CASSYHTNTGELFF. The CDR3 nucleotides are TGTGCCAGCAGTTACCACACGAACACCGGGGAGCTGTTTTTT.

The gene calls are TRBV13 and TRBJ2-3, with TRBD2 identical over 10 bases. CDR3 length: 16 amino acids. Germline V gene data show CDR1 as PRHDT and CDR2 as FYEKMQ (reference sequence). With 0 bases clipped from V and 6 bases from J, the junction kept 6 bases outside the gene matches. The CDR3 nucleotides are TGTGCCAGCAGCTTAGGTTCTAGCGGGGGCGGGGATACGCAGTATTTT. Its translation is CASSLGSSGGGDTQYF.

The CDR3 sequence: CASSLEGASNQPQHF. CDR3 sequence (DNA): TGCGCCAGCAGCTTGGAGGGGGCTAGCAATCAGCCCCAGCATTTT. This chain links TRBV5-1 with TRBJ1-5; 7 bases map to TRBD1. The germline V gene encodes CDR1 SGHRS and CDR2 YFSETQ. V shed 0 bases and J 0 bases; nucleotides not matched to a gene: 0. This CDR3 is 15 amino acids long.

This chain links TRBV4-1 with TRBJ2-7; D unresolved. Trimming removed 4 bases from V and 0 bases from J, with 10 bases in between. The CDR3 extends over 14 amino acids. Germline V lookup: CDR1 MGHRA, CDR2 YSYEKL. Written as DNA, the CDR3 is TGCGCCAGCAGCCTCGAGGATAGCTCCTACGAGCAGTACTTC. Residues: CASSLEDSSYEQYF.

The chain uses TRBV5-6 and TRBJ2-7; D is undetermined. The germline V gene has CDR1 SGHDT and CDR2 YYEEEE. The CDR3 totals 12 residues. Trimming left V 3 bases short and J 4 bases short, with 8 bases between. The CDR3 region is CASSSVPYEQYF. DNA of the CDR3: TGTGCCAGCAGCTCCGTTCCGTACGAGCAGTACTTC.

The chain links TRBV11-3 to TRBJ2-2, with D maybe TRBD2 (6 bases). V was trimmed by 5 bases and J by 3 bases, leaving 13 bases between them. CDR3 size: 15 residues. Per the germline V gene, CDR1 is SGHNT and CDR2 is YENEEA. CDR3 in amino acids: CASSQAGGDTGELFF. The DNA for the CDR3 is TGTGCCAGCAGCCAAGCCGGGGGTGACACCGGGGAGCTGTTTTTT.

Only one count was recorded for this clone. The chain couples TRBV5-1 to TRBJ2-5; 8 positions match TRBD1. Germline CDR1 reads SGHRS; CDR2 reads YFSETQ. V was clipped by 3 bases and J by 4 bases; unmatched bases: 5. There are 14 residues in the CDR3. As DNA, the CDR3 is TGCGCCAGCAGCTGGGCAGGGGGCTCAGAGACCCAGTACTTC. The encoded protein is CASSWAGGSETQYF.

The chain joins TRBV5-4 to TRBJ2-1; D uncertain. V was cut by 0 bases and J by 9 bases, with 7 bases left in between. The CDR3 totals 12 residues. Germline loops: CDR1 SGHNT, CDR2 YYREEE (reference sequence). The CDR3 loop is CASSLEGFEQFF. The CDR3 DNA reads TGTGCCAGCAGCTTGGAGGGATTTGAGCAGTTCTTC. Full variable domain (missing parts from reference TRBV5-4 and TRBJ2-1): ETGVTQSPTHLIKTRGQQVTLRCSSQSGHNTVSWYQQALGQGPQFIFQYYREEENGRGNFPPRFSGLQFPNYSSELNVNALELDDSALYLCASSLEGFEQFFGPGTRLTVL.

This chain joins TRBV11-3 and TRBJ1-2; D is undetermined. The CDR3 length is 13 residues. Germline CDR1 is SGHNT and CDR2 is YENEEA. The V end lost 1 base, the J end lost 2 bases, and 5 bases lay between the germline ends. CDR3 protein: CASSLGGNYGYTF. The CDR3, as DNA: TGTGCCAGCAGCTTAGGAGGGAACTATGGCTACACCTTC.

This chain connects TRBV2 to TRBJ1-2; the match to TRBD1 covers 7 bases. Trimming removed 7 bases from V and 4 bases from J; junction bases left unmatched: 9. In germline, CDR1 is SNHLY, CDR2 FYNNEI. CDR3 length: 14 residues. The CDR3 bases are TGTGCCAGCAAAGGGACAGAGTTTAGCTATGGCTACACCTTC. Amino acid sequence: CASKGTEFSYGYTF.

This clone was detected a few times. One end of the junction varies from germline; a read error may be responsible. V gene TRBV7-7 combines with J gene TRBJ2-5; TRBD1 might be the D (6 bases). Germline loops: CDR1 SSHAT, CDR2 FNYEAQ (reference sequence). This CDR3 has 14 amino acids. The DNA for the CDR3 is TGTGCTAGCAGCCCGACAGGCCAGGGGGAGACCCAGTACTTC. This sequence encodes CASSPTGQGETQYF.